A selection of T cell receptor beta chains follows, all from one sample in a study of PD-1 blockade in classical Hodgkin lymphoma. Generated by immunoSEQ multiplex PCR, the TCRdb table keeps only in-frame clones and is missing some. The sample yields about 97,000 clones, approximately 88% seen once. This specimen was peripheral blood mononuclear cells (PBMCs), taken at baseline. Receptors originate from a human donor with classical Hodgkin lymphoma. The CDR3 runs from the conserved cysteine through the conserved F or W. D genes are given only for firm matches. The size entry is marked missing in some rows and otherwise reads once, few, many or a size class.

size: .
J: TRBJ1-1
D: TRBD1
V: TRBV13
DNA: TGTGCCAGCAGCTTAGACCGGGACAGGGATGTGGGCGTCACTGAAGCTTTCTTT
CDR3: CASSLDRDRDVGVTEAFF

size: .
J: TRBJ1-5
D: TRBD1
V: TRBV2
DNA: TGTGCCAGCAGTGAAACAGGGGAGGATCAGCCCCAGCATTTT
CDR3: CASSETGEDQPQHF

size: .
J: TRBJ2-3
D: .
V: TRBV9
DNA: TGTGCCAGCAGCCCCCAGAAGGGGGATGCGCAGTATTTT
CDR3: CASSPQKGDAQYF

size: .
J: TRBJ2-2
D: .
V: TRBV29-1
DNA: TGCAGCGCGACGGACAGAAACACCGGGGAGCTGTTTTTT
CDR3: CSATDRNTGELFF

size: .
J: TRBJ2-1
D: .
V: TRBV29-1
DNA: TGCAGCGTCGAGAGACAGGCTTACGATGAGCAGTTCTTC
CDR3: CSVERQAYDEQFF

size: .
J: TRBJ1-1
D: .
V: TRBV10-3
DNA: TGTGCCATCAGTGAAACAGCTATCCTAACTGAAGCTTTCTTT
CDR3: CAISETAILTEAFF

size: .
J: TRBJ2-7
D: .
V: TRBV5-8
DNA: TGTGCCAGCAGCTTGAACGGGGGATCCTACGAGCAGTACTTC
CDR3: CASSLNGGSYEQYF

size: .
J: TRBJ2-5
D: TRBD1
V: TRBV15
DNA: TGTGCCACCAGCAGACCCGGGGGACAGGGGGCGCGAGAGACCCAGTACTTC
CDR3: CATSRPGGQGARETQYF

size: once
J: TRBJ2-7
D: TRBD2
V: TRBV19
DNA: TGTGCCAGTAGTATAGCGGGGGGGGCCAACTACGAGCAGTACTTC
CDR3: CASSIAGGANYEQYF

size: .
J: TRBJ2-7
D: TRBD1
V: TRBV27
DNA: TGTGCCAGCAGTTTTTTGGGCCAGGGGGTTGGGGAGCAGTACTTC
CDR3: CASSFLGQGVGEQYF

size: .
J: TRBJ2-7
D: TRBD1
V: TRBV6-5
DNA: TGTGCCAGCAGCCGGCCGGGACAGGTGGGTGAGCAGTACTTC
CDR3: CASSRPGQVGEQYF

size: .
J: TRBJ1-5
D: .
V: TRBV5-6
DNA: TGTGCCAGCAGCCAATTTCAGGACAATCAGCCCCAGCATTTT
CDR3: CASSQFQDNQPQHF

size: .
J: TRBJ2-3
D: .
V: TRBV7-9
DNA: TGTGCCAGCAGCTTAGGATTGGCCACAGATACGCAGTATTTT
CDR3: CASSLGLATDTQYF

size: .
J: TRBJ2-5
D: .
V: TRBV29-1
DNA: TGCAGCGTTGCCAAGGACAGCCAAGGGGAGACCCAGTACTTC
CDR3: CSVAKDSQGETQYF

size: .
J: TRBJ1-2
D: TRBD1
V: TRBV28
DNA: TGTGCCAGCAGTTCCCAGGGGGGCTTTTACTATGGCTACACCTTC
CDR3: CASSSQGGFYYGYTF

size: .
J: TRBJ2-7
D: .
V: TRBV7-2
DNA: TGTGCCAGCAGCGCAACATACGAGCAGTACTTC
CDR3: CASSATYEQYF

size: .
J: TRBJ2-7
D: .
V: TRBV7-2
DNA: TGTGCCAGCAGCTATATGCGACCTGGGTCCTACGAGCAGTACTTC
CDR3: CASSYMRPGSYEQYF

size: .
J: TRBJ2-5
D: .
V: TRBV7-7
DNA: TGTGCCAGCAGCTCCCAAGGGTTAGCCCAAGAGACCCAGTACTTC
CDR3: CASSSQGLAQETQYF

size: once
J: TRBJ2-7
D: TRBD1
V: TRBV4-1
DNA: TGCGCCAGCAGCCAAGTTCATGGACAGGGGCTCGGCGAGCAGTACTTC
CDR3: CASSQVHGQGLGEQYF

size: .
J: TRBJ1-1
D: .
V: TRBV4-2
DNA: TGTGCCAGCAGCCCCCTCACTAGTGACAAAAACACTGAAGCTTTCTTT
CDR3: CASSPLTSDKNTEAFF

size: .
J: TRBJ2-7
D: TRBD2
V: TRBV18
DNA: TGTGCCAGCTCGGGTACGCTAGCGGGATCCGTCTACGAGCAGTACTTC
CDR3: CASSGTLAGSVYEQYF

size: .
J: TRBJ2-7
D: .
V: TRBV1
DNA: TGCACCAGCAGCCAAGATGGCGGGAGTATGTGTGAGCAGTACTTC
CDR3: CTSSQDGGSMCEQYF

size: .
J: TRBJ1-2
D: .
V: TRBV7-2
DNA: TGTGCCAGCAGCCCGACGGTTTATGGCTACACCTTC
CDR3: CASSPTVYGYTF

size: .
J: TRBJ2-7
D: .
V: TRBV19
DNA: TGTGCCAGTAGTATGCTGATTGGGGGGGAGCAGTACTTC
CDR3: CASSMLIGGEQYF

size: .
J: TRBJ1-4
D: .
V: TRBV30
DNA: TGTGCCTGGAGTGTTAATTTGCGTGAAAAACTGTTTTTT
CDR3: CAWSVNLREKLFF

size: .
J: TRBJ1-5
D: .
V: TRBV6-1
DNA: TGTGCCAGCAGTGAAGTTAGCAATCAGCCCCAGCATTTT
CDR3: CASSEVSNQPQHF

size: .
J: TRBJ2-7
D: TRBD1
V: TRBV6-5
DNA: TGTGCCAGCAGTAGACAGGGGGCGCAAAAAGAGCAGTACTTC
CDR3: CASSRQGAQKEQYF

size: .
J: TRBJ2-1
D: .
V: TRBV7-3
DNA: TGTGCCAGCAGCTTAGGTACGGGGGACTTCCAGCAGTTCTTC
CDR3: CASSLGTGDFQQFF

size: .
J: TRBJ2-7
D: .
V: TRBV11-2
DNA: TGTGCCAGCAGCTGGATACGGCCCTACGAGCAGTACTTC
CDR3: CASSWIRPYEQYF

size: few
J: TRBJ2-5
D: TRBD2
V: TRBV5-4
DNA: TGTGCCAGCAGCCCCTCACTCGGGGGGGGAGAGACCCAGTACTTC
CDR3: CASSPSLGGGETQYF

size: once
J: TRBJ2-1
D: .
V: TRBV4-2
DNA: TGTGCCAGCAGCCGACTAGAGGAGGGCCGTACCTACAATGAGCAGTTCTTC
CDR3: CASSRLEEGRTYNEQFF

size: .
J: TRBJ2-7
D: TRBD1
V: TRBV5-1
DNA: TGCGCCAGCAGCTCAGGGGGCTCGAGCGGAGGGACCTACGAGCAGTACTTC
CDR3: CASSSGGSSGGTYEQYF

size: .
J: TRBJ2-7
D: TRBD2
V: TRBV5-5
DNA: TGTGCCAGCAGCTTGGAGGACGGGAGGCTTCCCTACGAGCAGTACTTC
CDR3: CASSLEDGRLPYEQYF

size: .
J: TRBJ1-2
D: .
V: TRBV19
DNA: TGTGCCACCATGATGACTGTCGGACGGCCCTATGGCTACACCTTC
CDR3: CATMMTVGRPYGYTF

size: .
J: TRBJ2-7
D: .
V: TRBV10-3
DNA: TGTGCCACCGGGACGATGGTGATGCACGAGCAGTACTTC
CDR3: CATGTMVMHEQYF

size: .
J: TRBJ2-3
D: TRBD2
V: TRBV10-3
DNA: TGTGCCATCAGTGAACTAGCGGTCACAGATACGCAGTATTTT
CDR3: CAISELAVTDTQYF

size: .
J: TRBJ1-2
D: .
V: TRBV15
DNA: TGTGCCACCAGCAGACTGGACAGTAGAGGCTACACCTTC
CDR3: CATSRLDSRGYTF

size: .
J: TRBJ2-2
D: TRBD2
V: TRBV6-5
DNA: TGTGCCAGCTGGGGCGGGAGGTTGACCGGGGAGCTGTTTTTT
CDR3: CASWGGRLTGELFF

size: once
J: TRBJ2-7
D: .
V: TRBV7-2
DNA: TGTGCCAGCAGCCAGACTTGGGCTAGCGAGACCTACGAGCAGTACTTC
CDR3: CASSQTWASETYEQYF

size: .
J: TRBJ2-2
D: TRBD1
V: TRBV10-1
DNA: TGCGCCAGCAGTGGGGACAGGGGGGAGAACACCGGGGAGCTGTTTTTT
CDR3: CASSGDRGENTGELFF

size: .
J: TRBJ1-2
D: TRBD1
V: TRBV7-9
DNA: TGTGCCAGCAACAGACAGGGTTATGGCTACACCTTC
CDR3: CASNRQGYGYTF

size: .
J: TRBJ1-4
D: .
V: TRBV6-1
DNA: TGTGCCAGCAGGAGGAGTAGGGGGGCTAATGAAAAACTGTTTTTT
CDR3: CASRRSRGANEKLFF

size: .
J: TRBJ2-1
D: .
V: TRBV7-2
DNA: TGTGCCAGCAGCTCAGGGACTTACTACAATGAGCAGTTCTTC
CDR3: CASSSGTYYNEQFF

size: .
J: TRBJ1-1
D: .
V: TRBV25-1
DNA: TGTGCCAGCAGCCAGGGGCCCTCTGAAGCTTTCTTT
CDR3: CASSQGPSEAFF

size: .
J: TRBJ2-1
D: TRBD2
V: TRBV7-2
DNA: TGTGCCAGCAGCTTAAGATTAGCGGGGATGAAGTTTGATGAGCAGTTCTTC
CDR3: CASSLRLAGMKFDEQFF

size: .
J: TRBJ2-2
D: .
V: TRBV11-3
DNA: TGTGCCAGCAGCTTCTGGGCCGGGGAGCTGTTTTTT
CDR3: CASSFWAGELFF

size: .
J: TRBJ2-5
D: .
V: TRBV6-1
DNA: TGTGCCAGCACTCCGCCTGACAGGCCTCTGGAGACCCAGTACTTC
CDR3: CASTPPDRPLETQYF

size: .
J: TRBJ1-1
D: TRBD1
V: TRBV6-5
DNA: TGTGCCAGCAACCCCGGACAGGGGGAGGCAGCTTTCTTT
CDR3: CASNPGQGEAAFF

size: few
J: TRBJ2-1
D: .
V: TRBV6-1
DNA: TGTGCCTGCAGGGGGCGGGAGGGTACACATGAGCAGTTCTTC
CDR3: CACRGREGTHEQFF

size: once
J: TRBJ2-3
D: TRBD2
V: TRBV19
DNA: TGTGCCAGTAGCGGGAGGGTCGGCACAGATACGCAGTATTTT
CDR3: CASSGRVGTDTQYF

size: few
J: TRBJ2-4
D: .
V: TRBV5-1
DNA: TGCGCCAGCAGCCTCTCCGGGACCGAGAACATTCAGTACTTC
CDR3: CASSLSGTENIQYF

size: .
J: TRBJ2-3
D: .
V: TRBV27
DNA: TGTGCCAGCACACCCCAAGGTTGGGGGAGGAACACAGATACGCAGTATTTT
CDR3: CASTPQGWGRNTDTQYF

size: .
J: TRBJ2-7
D: .
V: TRBV15
DNA: TGTGCCACCGGCCGTGGGGGCGGGGCCTACGAGCAGTACTTC
CDR3: CATGRGGGAYEQYF

size: .
J: TRBJ2-1
D: .
V: TRBV6-1
DNA: TGTGCCAGCAGTGATCTTAATGAGCAGTTCTTC
CDR3: CASSDLNEQFF

size: .
J: TRBJ2-7
D: TRBD2
V: TRBV4-2
DNA: TGTGCCAGCAGCCCCCGAGCGGGAGGCTACCGGGAGCAGTACTTC
CDR3: CASSPRAGGYREQYF